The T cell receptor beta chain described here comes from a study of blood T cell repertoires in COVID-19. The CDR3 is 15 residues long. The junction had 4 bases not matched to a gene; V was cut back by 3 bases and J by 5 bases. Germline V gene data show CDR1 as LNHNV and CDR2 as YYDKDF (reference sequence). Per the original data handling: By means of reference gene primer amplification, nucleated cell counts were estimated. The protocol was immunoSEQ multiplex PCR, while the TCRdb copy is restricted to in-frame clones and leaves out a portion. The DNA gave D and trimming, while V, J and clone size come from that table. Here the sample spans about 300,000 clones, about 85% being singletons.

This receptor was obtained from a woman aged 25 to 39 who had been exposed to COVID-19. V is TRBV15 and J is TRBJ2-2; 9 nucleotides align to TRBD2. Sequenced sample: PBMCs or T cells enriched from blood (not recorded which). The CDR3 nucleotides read TGTGCCACCAGCAGTAGCGGGAGTGGGACCGGGGAGCTGTTTTTT. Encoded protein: CATSSSGSGTGELFF.